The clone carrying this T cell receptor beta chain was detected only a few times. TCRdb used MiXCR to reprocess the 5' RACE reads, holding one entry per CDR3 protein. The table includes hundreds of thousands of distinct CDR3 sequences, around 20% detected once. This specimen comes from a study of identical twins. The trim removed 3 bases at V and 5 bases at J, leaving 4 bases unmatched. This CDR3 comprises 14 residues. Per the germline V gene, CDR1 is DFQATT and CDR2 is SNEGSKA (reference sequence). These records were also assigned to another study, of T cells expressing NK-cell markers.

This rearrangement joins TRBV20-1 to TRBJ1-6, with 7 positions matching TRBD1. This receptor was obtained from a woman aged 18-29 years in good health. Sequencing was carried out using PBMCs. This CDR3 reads CSARVQGDNSPLHF. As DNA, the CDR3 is TGCAGTGCTAGGGTCCAGGGGGATAATTCACCCCTCCACTTT.